The following is a TCR beta chain sequence with its context. Its cognate antigen is unknown. The data derive from a study of cytomegalovirus exposure and HLA in healthy donors. Study at large: Later, an analysis reported that the 110 or so validation repertoires had used the same platform as the roughly 680 first-cohort repertoires. Overall study results and limits: Subsequent analysis found a tendency for first-cohort TCR clusters to co-occur within the approximately 130 validation repertoires. Some public TCRs appeared in many individuals, while most sequences were rare. A few chains tied to CMV proved CMV antigen-specific in vitro.

V was cut by 3 bases and J by 7 bases, with 12 bases left in between. CDR3 size: 14 residues. Germline V gives CDR1 LGHNA, CDR2 YNFKEQ. Data came from immunoSEQ multiplex PCR; TCRdb stores just in-frame clones and leaves some out. Of roughly 120,000 clones listed, about 85% are singletons. The chain employs TRBV4-2 and TRBJ1-4; D perhaps matches TRBD1 (6 bases). The sequenced sample was PBMCs. This clonotype originated in a young man in good health and CMV-seropositive. The CDR3 is CASSQGRGGEKLFF. CDR3 DNA: TGTGCCAGCAGCCAGGGTCGAGGGGGTGAAAAACTGTTTTTT.